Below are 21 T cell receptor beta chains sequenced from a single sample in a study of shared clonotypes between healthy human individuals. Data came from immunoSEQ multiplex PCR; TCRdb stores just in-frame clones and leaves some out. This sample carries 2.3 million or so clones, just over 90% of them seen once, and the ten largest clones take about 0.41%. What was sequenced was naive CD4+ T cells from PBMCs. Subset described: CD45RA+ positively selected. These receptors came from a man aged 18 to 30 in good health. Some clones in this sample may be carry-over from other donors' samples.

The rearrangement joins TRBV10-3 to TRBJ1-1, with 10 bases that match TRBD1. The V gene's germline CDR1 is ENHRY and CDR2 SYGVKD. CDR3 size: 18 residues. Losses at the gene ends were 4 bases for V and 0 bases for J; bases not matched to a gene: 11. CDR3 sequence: CAISGSPRTGGVNTEAFF. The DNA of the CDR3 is TGTGCCATCAGTGGTTCCCCCCGGACAGGGGGTGTGAACACTGAAGCTTTCTTT.

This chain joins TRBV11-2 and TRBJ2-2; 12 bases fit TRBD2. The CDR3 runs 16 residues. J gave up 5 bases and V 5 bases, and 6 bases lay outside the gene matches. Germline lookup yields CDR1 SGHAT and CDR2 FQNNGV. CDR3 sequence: CASSPRLAGVTGELFF. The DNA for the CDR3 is TGTGCCAGCAGCCCAAGACTAGCGGGAGTGACCGGGGAGCTGTTTTTT. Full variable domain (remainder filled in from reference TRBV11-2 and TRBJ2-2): EAGVAQSPRYKIIEKRQSVAFWCNPISGHATLYWYQQILGQGPKLLIQFQNNGVVDDSQLPKDRFSAERLKGVDSTLKIQPAKLEDSAVYLCASSPRLAGVTGELFFGEGSRLTVL.

The CDR3 is CASHQNERPSTGELFF. The CDR3 DNA follows: TGCGCCAGCCATCAAAACGAGCGGCCGAGCACCGGGGAGCTGTTTTTT. The chain recombines TRBV5-1 with TRBJ2-2, with D perhaps TRBD2 (5 bases). The CDR3 totals 16 residues. V was trimmed by 7 bases and J by 4 bases, leaving 20 bases between them. CDR1 and CDR2 from the germline V gene are SGHRS and YFSETQ.

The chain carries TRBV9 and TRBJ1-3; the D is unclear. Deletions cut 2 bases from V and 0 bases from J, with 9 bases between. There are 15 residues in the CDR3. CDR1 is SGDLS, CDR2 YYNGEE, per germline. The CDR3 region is CASSVAVHSGNTIYF. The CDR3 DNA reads TGTGCCAGCAGCGTCGCCGTCCACTCTGGAAACACCATATATTTT. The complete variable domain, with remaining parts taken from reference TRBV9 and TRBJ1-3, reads DSGVTQTPKHLITATGQRVTLRCSPRSGDLSVYWYQQSLDQGLQFLIQYYNGEERAKGNILERFSAQQFPDLHSELNLSSLELGDSALYFCASSVAVHSGNTIYFGEGSWLTVV.

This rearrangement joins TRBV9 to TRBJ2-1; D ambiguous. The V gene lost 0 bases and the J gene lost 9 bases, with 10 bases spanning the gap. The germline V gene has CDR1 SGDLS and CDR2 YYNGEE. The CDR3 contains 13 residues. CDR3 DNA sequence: TGTGCCAGCAGCGTAGCTCCTAGACCTGAGCAGTTCTTC. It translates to CASSVAPRPEQFF.

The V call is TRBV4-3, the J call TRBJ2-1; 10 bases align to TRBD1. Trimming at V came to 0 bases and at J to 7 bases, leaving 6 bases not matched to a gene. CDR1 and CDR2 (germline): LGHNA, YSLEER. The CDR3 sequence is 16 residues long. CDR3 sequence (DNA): TGCGCCAGCAGCCAAGATCACAGGACAGGGGGTAATGAGCAGTTCTTC. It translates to CASSQDHRTGGNEQFF.

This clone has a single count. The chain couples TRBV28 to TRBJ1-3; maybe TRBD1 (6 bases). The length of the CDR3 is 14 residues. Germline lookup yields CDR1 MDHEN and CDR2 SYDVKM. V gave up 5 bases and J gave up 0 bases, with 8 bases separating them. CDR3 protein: CASSRGDSGNTIYF. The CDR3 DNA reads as TGTGCCAGCAGTAGGGGGGACTCTGGAAACACCATATATTTT.

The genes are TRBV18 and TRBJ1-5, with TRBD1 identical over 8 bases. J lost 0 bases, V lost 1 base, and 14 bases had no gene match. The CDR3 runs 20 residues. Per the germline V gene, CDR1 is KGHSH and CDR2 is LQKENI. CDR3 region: CASSPQRVAGGIGSNQPQHF. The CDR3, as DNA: TGTGCCAGCTCACCACAAAGGGTGGCAGGGGGCATCGGTAGCAATCAGCCCCAGCATTTT.

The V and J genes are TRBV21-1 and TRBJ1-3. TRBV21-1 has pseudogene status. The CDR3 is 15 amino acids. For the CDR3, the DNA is TGTGCCAGCAGCAATCGAGGGAACTCTGGAAACACCATATATTTT. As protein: CASSNRGNSGNTIYF.

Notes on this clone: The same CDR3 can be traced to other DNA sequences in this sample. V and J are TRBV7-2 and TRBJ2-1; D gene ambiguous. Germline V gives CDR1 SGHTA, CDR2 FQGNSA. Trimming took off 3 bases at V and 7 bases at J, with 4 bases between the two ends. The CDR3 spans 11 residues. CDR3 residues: CASSFFNEQFF. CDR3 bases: TGTGCCAGCAGCTTTTTTAATGAGCAGTTCTTC.

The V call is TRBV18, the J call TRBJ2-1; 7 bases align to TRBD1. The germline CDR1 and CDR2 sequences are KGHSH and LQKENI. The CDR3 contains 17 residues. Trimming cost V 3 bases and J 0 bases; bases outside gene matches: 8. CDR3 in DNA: TGTGCCAGCTCACCCCGTCAGGGGGTGAGCTCCTACAATGAGCAGTTCTTC. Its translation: CASSPRQGVSSYNEQFF.

CDR3 loop: CASSSPSGRADEQFF. The CDR3 coding sequence is TGTGCCAGCAGTTCCCCTAGCGGGAGAGCTGATGAGCAGTTCTTC. This rearrangement joins TRBV28 to TRBJ2-1; 10 bases match TRBD2. The CDR3 contains 15 residues. Trimming took 4 bases from V and 8 from J; bases not matched to a gene: 8. Germline CDR1 MDHEN, CDR2 SYDVKM.

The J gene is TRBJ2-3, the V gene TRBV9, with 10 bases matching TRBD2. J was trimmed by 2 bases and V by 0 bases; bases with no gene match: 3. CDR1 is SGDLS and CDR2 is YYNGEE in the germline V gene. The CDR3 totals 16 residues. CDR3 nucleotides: TGTGCCAGCAGCGTAGGGAGCGGGAGGGTCACAGATACGCAGTATTTT. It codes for CASSVGSGRVTDTQYF.

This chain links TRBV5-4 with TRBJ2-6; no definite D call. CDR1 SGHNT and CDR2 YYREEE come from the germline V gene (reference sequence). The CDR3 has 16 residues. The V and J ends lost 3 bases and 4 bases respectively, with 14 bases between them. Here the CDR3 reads CASSSGDPGGANVLTF. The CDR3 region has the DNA TGTGCCAGCAGCTCTGGGGATCCCGGAGGGGCCAACGTCCTGACTTTC.

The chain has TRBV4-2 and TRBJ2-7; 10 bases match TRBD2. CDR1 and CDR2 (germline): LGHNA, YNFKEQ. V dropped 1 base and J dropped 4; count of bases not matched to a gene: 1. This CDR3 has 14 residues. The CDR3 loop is CASSQGGLAYEQYF. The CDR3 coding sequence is TGTGCCAGCAGCCAAGGGGGACTAGCGTACGAGCAGTACTTC.

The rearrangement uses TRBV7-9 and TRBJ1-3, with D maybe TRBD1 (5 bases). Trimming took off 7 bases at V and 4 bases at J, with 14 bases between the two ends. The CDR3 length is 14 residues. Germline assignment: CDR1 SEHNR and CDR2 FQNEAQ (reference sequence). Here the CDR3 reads CASNKGVTGNTIYF. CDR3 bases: TGTGCCAGCAACAAAGGGGTCACGGGAAACACCATATATTTT.

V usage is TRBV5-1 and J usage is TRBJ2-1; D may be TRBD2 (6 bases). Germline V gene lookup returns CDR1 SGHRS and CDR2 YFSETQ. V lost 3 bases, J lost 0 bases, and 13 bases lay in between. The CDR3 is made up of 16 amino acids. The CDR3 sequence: CASSSGDRSSYNEQFF. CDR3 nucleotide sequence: TGCGCCAGCAGCTCGGGGGACCGGAGCTCCTACAATGAGCAGTTCTTC.

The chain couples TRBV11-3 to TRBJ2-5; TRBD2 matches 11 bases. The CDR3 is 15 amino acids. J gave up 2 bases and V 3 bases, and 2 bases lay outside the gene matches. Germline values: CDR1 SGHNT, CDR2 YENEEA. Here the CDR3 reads CASSLGLAAQETQYF. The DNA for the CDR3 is TGTGCCAGCAGCTTGGGACTAGCGGCTCAAGAGACCCAGTACTTC.

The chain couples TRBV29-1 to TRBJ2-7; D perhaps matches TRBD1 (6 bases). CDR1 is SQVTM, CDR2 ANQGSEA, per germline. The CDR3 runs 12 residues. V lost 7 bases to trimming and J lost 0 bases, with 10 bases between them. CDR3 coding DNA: TGCAGCGGCCAGGGGAACTCCTACGAGCAGTACTTC. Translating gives CSGQGNSYEQYF.

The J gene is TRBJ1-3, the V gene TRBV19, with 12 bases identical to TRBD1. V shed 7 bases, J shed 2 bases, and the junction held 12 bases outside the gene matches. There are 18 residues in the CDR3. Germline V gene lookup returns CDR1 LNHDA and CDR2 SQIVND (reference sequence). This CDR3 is CASNPRDRGRSAGNTIYF. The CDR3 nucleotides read TGTGCCAGTAACCCCCGGGACAGGGGGCGGTCAGCTGGAAACACCATATATTTT. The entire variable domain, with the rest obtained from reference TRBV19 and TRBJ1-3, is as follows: DGGITQSPKYLFRKEGQNVTLSCEQNLNHDAMYWYRQDPGQGLRLIYYSQIVNDFQKGDIAEGYSVSREKKESFPLTVTSAQKNPTAFYLCASNPRDRGRSAGNTIYFGEGSWLTVV.

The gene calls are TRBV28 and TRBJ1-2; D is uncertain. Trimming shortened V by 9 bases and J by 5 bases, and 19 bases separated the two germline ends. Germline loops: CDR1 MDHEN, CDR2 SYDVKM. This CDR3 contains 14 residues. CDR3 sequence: CASSFSQERYGYTF. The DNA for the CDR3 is TGTGCCAGTAGCTTCTCTCAGGAGAGGTATGGCTACACCTTC.